Sequencing of this TCR beta chain was carried out in a study of cytomegalovirus exposure and HLA in healthy donors (dated by TCRdb to 2016 to 2017). At the level of the whole study: An earlier analysis of 587 of the donors reported around 280 Gb of sequence data and 95 million to 120 million unique TCR beta sequences obtained from some 170 million T cells. Roughly 300 gigabases of sequencing data and approximately 84 million unique TCR sequences were included in an early release covering under 650 HLA-typed donors. Of the roughly 400 genotyped donors, roughly 85% fell in the genetic ancestry cluster associated with self-reported Caucasian donors. The aim of the study was to test whether cataloging public T cell receptors could identify signatures of past pathogen exposure. The study used immunosequencing to profile the T cell repertoires of some 600 subjects and linked those repertoires to cytomegalovirus serostatus. In addition to the first cohort of roughly 700 subjects, a separate validation cohort of 120 different subjects was used. To predict cytomegalovirus infection status, the study combined high-throughput TCR immunosequencing, statistical association of individual TCRs with disease status, and machine learning. In a later analysis, previously published TCR beta repertoires from 600 to 850 donors were re-analyzed and high-resolution HLA genotyping was added so that TCR occurrence patterns could be studied. Rather than drawing on any new phenotypic data, the later analysis identified candidate immune exposures from TCR beta sequences and the way those sequences occurred across donors. An earlier analysis of 587 of the donors used high-throughput TCR beta sequencing to judge whether each TCR beta V gene segment behaved as functional or pseudogenic. Alongside the repertoire data, information on donor age, sex, ethnicity and CMV serostatus was compiled. In a later genetic analysis, genome-wide SNP genotypes for about 55% of the roughly 670 donors were used, and that subset was treated as a discovery cohort. All discovery cohort repertoires had been generated using a single sequencing platform. Both class I and class II loci were covered by HLA typing, at four-digit resolution. Typing coverage differed by locus: A, B, C, DRB1 and DQB1 were typed in about 629-630 donors, DQA1 in roughly 510, DPA1 in nearly 610, and DPB1 in roughly 470. Several DR-DQ haplotypes were treated as single units for association and clustering because of strong linkage in the cohort. Across some 400 genotyped donors of the cohort, an average of roughly 230,000 unique TCR beta nucleotide sequences per donor were sequenced, and roughly a sixth of those sequences were non-productive. Overall study results and their limits: Some IMGT-functional V segments, including TRBV6-2 and TRBV6-3, could not be distinguished by the 87-base-pair reads and were therefore excluded. Strong co-occurrence of HLA alleles, especially DR and DQ, made assigning TCR associations to individual alleles difficult. This cohort had only TCR beta chains sequenced, and the lack of alpha or paired-chain data limited which features could be detected. A further reported finding was that TCR beta sequences accurately predicted the HLA-A and HLA-B alleles for most subjects in the first cohort. Compared with the roughly 670-donor mean, donors in an Asian-associated ancestry cluster had fewer N-insertions in productive TCRs, according to a later genetic analysis. For the cohort, immune exposure information was limited to CMV serostatus. At a false discovery rate of 0.05, a later analysis linked 16,951 TCR beta sequences to specific HLA alleles. In a later analysis, HLA-associated TCR beta chains showed more clonal expansion and lower generation probabilities than non-associated chains that were equally common. In vitro tests confirmed that a few of the cytomegalovirus-associated TCR beta chains recognize cytomegalovirus antigens. In a later analysis, the rate of TCR association differed among HLA loci, with DRB1 alleles having the most associated TCRs and HLA-C alleles having the fewest. A cluster of highly shared sequence variants was judged likely to be a technical artifact of the sequencing pipeline. Several of the top co-occurrence clusters appeared to be linked to parvovirus B19, influenza, CMV and Epstein-Barr virus, according to a later analysis. The authors suggested that the approach could potentially be generalized to other disease states and immunological phenotypes. Because counts were too low, some 17 rarely observed V segments, including chromosome 9 orphons, were excluded from the earlier analysis of 500 to 700 of the donors. Presence/absence analyses assumed roughly uniform sequencing depth across donors, an assumption that may not hold. The study listed 150 to 200 TCR beta chains as associated with cytomegalovirus. In a later genetic analysis, a missense DCLRE1C variant was associated with V-gene and J-gene trimming of TCR beta chains, and the association was replicated in an independent cohort. Linkage disequilibrium might explain the correlated functional status among segregating V segments, but an unknown experimental factor could not be excluded. Cytomegalovirus status was reported to be diagnosed by the classifier with high specificity and sensitivity in both the original and validation cohorts. A later analysis found that most CMV-associated TCR beta chains appeared HLA-restricted, with HLA associations seemingly driven largely by CMV exposure. Most TCR sequences were seen in very few donors, while some public TCRs were found in many individuals. Because HLA typing was missing for some donors at each locus, association tests included only the typed subset. In an earlier analysis of about 600 of the donors, most TCR beta V segments appeared in productive rearrangements about 87% or about 30% of the time, broadly matching IMGT annotations.

Turning to this clone: The antigen it binds to is not known. Per-nucleotide qualities are absent, and no much larger clonotype sits a single base away.

The cohort was made up of about 610 healthy bone marrow donors. At the time of sampling, all cohort members were nominally healthy, though unrecorded immune exposures were likely present. The donor was CMV seronegative and was included in the group of under 450 seronegative cohort members. A peripheral blood sample was collected from each donor, and TCR beta sequencing was performed on peripheral blood mononuclear cells. Genomic DNA extraction from the blood cell samples was performed with the Qiagen DNeasy Blood Extraction Kit. Libraries were built with the immunoSEQ multiplex PCR assay. A mixture of 60 forward primers for TCR Vbeta segments and 13 reverse primers for TCR Jbeta segments was used in the multiplex PCR. Amplification of the CDR3 region of rearranged TCR beta genes was performed with a multiplex PCR assay on genomic DNA. The amplified TCR beta libraries were sequenced on the Illumina HiSeq System as 87-base-pair reads. For the original study's pipeline: A later analysis counted about 80 million unique TCR beta chains across the 666 repertoires, and 9.5 million to 11 million of these chains were shared by at least two donors. A nearest-neighbor algorithm error-corrected the raw reads and collapsed the reads into unique sequences, merging closely related sequences to remove PCR and sequencing errors. To assign V, D and J gene segments, CDR3 sequences were aligned to IMGT reference sequences. Each retained sequence needed at least a six-nucleotide match to both a V gene segment and a J gene segment. Rearrangements were called productive when the CDR3 lacked stop codons and stayed in frame with V and J; all others were non-productive. Following IMGT convention, CDR3 was defined as the stretch from the second conserved V-encoded cysteine to the conserved J-encoded phenylalanine. In an earlier analysis of roughly 580 of the donors, sequences lacking an unambiguous match to a single V gene segment were excluded. An earlier analysis of 587 of the donors called V segments functional above 56.7% productive rearrangements and segregating when the between-donor standard deviation exceeded 5%. A statistical classification framework was built to diagnose cytomegalovirus status from the catalog of TCR beta chain sequences. V and J gene assignment, in a later analysis, came from comparing TCR nucleotide sequences with IMGT/GENE-DB human TR gene sequences. In a later analysis, CDR3 sequences and most-parsimonious VDJ recombination scenarios were assigned using the TCRdist pipeline. In a later analysis, each TCR beta chain was defined by its CDR3 amino acid sequence together with its V-gene family, and reads lacking a unique V-gene family were excluded. To address suspected cross-contamination and a sequencing artifact, a later analysis removed roughly 640 highly shared, low-generation-probability nucleotide sequences. In a later analysis, a clonal expansion index for each public chain was calculated from normalized within-repertoire ranks of inferred template counts. In a later analysis, generation probabilities were computed with a VDJ recombination model fitted to out-of-frame rearrangements, and the resulting probabilities were checked against IGoR. In a later analysis, TCR-TCR, TCR-HLA and TCR-CMV co-occurrence was scored with hypergeometric tests, and a repertoire-size bias correction was applied to TCR pairs. To estimate false discovery rates, a later analysis permuted the HLA or CMV assignments 20 times. In a later analysis, co-occurring TCRs were grouped using DBSCAN, and TCRdist sequence similarity was added for clustering within HLA-allele-positive subsets. Repertoires with fewer than 30,000 or more than 120,000 public chains were left out of co-occurrence clustering, as were five repertoires with anomalous nucleotide sharing. This immuneACCESS table, as held by TCRdb, lists in-frame sequences with V and J called but not all clones. Of the missing ones, under half trace to an unresolved V gene in checked studies; the others have no known cause. V and J calls and clone size are given by that table; D and trimming were obtained from the DNA. The table for this sample lists 140,000 or so clones; around 80% of them were counted only once. Approximately 4.1% of the sample goes to the ten largest clones.

The CDR3 spans 13 residues, from the cysteine through the phenylalanine. CDR3 DNA only is kept here, 39 bases in frame from base 1. As encoded in the germline V gene (reference sequence), CDR1 is MNHNY while CDR2 is SVGAGI. Relative to germline, V is 2 bases shorter and J is 5 bases shorter, with 10 bases between their ends. The sequenced sample was PBMCs. The TCR was taken from a man aged 35 to 55 in good health and CMV-seronegative. Recombination linked TRBV6-6 to TRBJ2-7, and perhaps TRBD1 as D gene, on 6 matching bases. The bases are TGTGCCAGCAGTTACCAACAGGGAAACGAGCAGTACTTC. Its coded protein is CASSYQQGNEQYF.